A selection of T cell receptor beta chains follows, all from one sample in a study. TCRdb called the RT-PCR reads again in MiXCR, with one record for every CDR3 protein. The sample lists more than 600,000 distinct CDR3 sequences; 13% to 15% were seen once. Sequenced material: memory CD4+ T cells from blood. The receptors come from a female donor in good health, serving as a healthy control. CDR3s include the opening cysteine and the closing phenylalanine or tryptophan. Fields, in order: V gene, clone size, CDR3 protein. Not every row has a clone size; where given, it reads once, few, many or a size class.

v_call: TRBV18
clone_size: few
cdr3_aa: CASSPPGQQGEKLFF

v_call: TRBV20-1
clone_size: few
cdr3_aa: CSALDRRSFMNTQYF

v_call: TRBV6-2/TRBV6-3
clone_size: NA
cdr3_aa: CASSWRGLAVSYEQYF

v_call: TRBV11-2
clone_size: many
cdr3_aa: CASSAGQGPAGELFF

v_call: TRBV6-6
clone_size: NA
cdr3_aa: CASSYPVGGEEETQYF

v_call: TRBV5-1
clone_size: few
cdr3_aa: CASSLAGAAAGNTEAFF

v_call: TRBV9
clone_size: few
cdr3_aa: CASSASGGSYNEQFF

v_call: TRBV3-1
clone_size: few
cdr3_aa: CASSQVPTASEQYF

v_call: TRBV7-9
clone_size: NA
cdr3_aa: CATPRGSVSGANVLTF

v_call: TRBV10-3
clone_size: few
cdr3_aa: CAISEGVSALHF

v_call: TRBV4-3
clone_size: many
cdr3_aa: CASSQGGGGDYGYTF

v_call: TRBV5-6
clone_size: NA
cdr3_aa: CASRVTGFYGYTF

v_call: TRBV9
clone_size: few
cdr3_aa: CASSVASWIQETQYF

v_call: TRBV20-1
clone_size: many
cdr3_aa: CSALSVETQYF

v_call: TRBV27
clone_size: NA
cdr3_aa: CASSMQGVYNEQFF

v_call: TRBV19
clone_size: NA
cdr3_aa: CASSMQTGANVLTF

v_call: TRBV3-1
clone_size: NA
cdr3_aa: CASSQDPRNYGYTF

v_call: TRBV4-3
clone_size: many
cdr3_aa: CASSRGITNTGELFF

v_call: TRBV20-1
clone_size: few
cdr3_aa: CSARQGSYEQYF

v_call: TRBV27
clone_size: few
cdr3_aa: CASSLLGLRQETQYF

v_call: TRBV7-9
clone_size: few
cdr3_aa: CASSSTGVPYGYTF

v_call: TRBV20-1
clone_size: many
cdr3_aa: CSASGRRNTGELFF